This entry features one T cell receptor beta chain sequence. What antigen it recognizes has not been identified. No much larger clone is present one base from it, and per-base qualities are unavailable. The immunoSEQ Assay, a bias-controlled multiplex PCR, was used to amplify TCRbeta CDR3 regions from genomic DNA. The paper's data handling went like this. Nucleated cell counts per sample were estimated from amplification of reference gene primers within the assay. To quantify the absolute abundance of each unique TCRbeta CDR3 rearrangement, sequence reads were collapsed and filtered. For each sample, productive Simpson clonality was calculated as the square root of Simpson's diversity index across productive rearrangements. TCRdb took over this immuneACCESS table, retaining in-frame rearrangements with V and J assigned. Such tables are incomplete; in checked studies, under half of the missing clones stem from an unresolved V gene, and the remainder is unexplained. V and J calls and clone size are as listed in that table; D and trimming were resolved from the DNA. The sample includes around 230,000 clones, with roughly 89% observed a single time. Less than 4% of the sample is taken by the ten largest.

The sample is drawn from a study of blood T cell repertoires in COVID-19 (dated by TCRdb to about 2020). For the study in its entirety: Collaborator samples came from the United States, Italy and Spain and covered acute and convalescent phases of COVID-19. The material from the prospective study consisted of cDNA or gDNA derived from T cells, B-cell-depleted T cells, or PBMCs. Deeply sampled blood TCRbeta repertoires from subjects exposed to, actively infected with, or recovered from COVID-19 were included in the dataset. The repertoires were made available in a free public database intended to serve as a resource for research on the immune response to SARS-CoV-2. The samples were drawn from two sources: the first 160 participants of the ongoing ImmuneRACE study, and 1,000 to 1,500 subjects contributed by 6 global collaborators. A de-identified subject ID, COVID-19 status, age in years and sex were almost always included in the sample metadata. Where HLA class I and class II types were available, the types were taken from metadata supplied by the sample provider, not from assay-based typing. The investigation overall reported the following: Clinical and demographic metadata were provided uncurated, with the amount varying by source and participant.

Participants in the prospective study were enrolled through a virtual design, were aged about 18 to 90 years, and lived in about two dozen United States geographic areas. To assign participants to cohorts, the prospective study relied on clinical history that participants themselves reported in a screening survey and a study questionnaire. In the prospective study, whole blood, serum and a nasopharyngeal or oropharyngeal swab were collected from each participant by mobile phlebotomists. Over a roughly 2-month period, participants in the prospective study had the option of providing additional blood draws and questionnaires. Prospective study blood samples were shipped either frozen or at room temperature before DNA extraction. The receptor was isolated from a woman aged 30 to 39 with acute COVID-19. Sequencing was carried out using PBMCs or T cells enriched from blood (not recorded which).

The CDR3 has the sequence CAWREHPNEQYF. In nucleotide form, the sequence is TGTGCCTGGAGGGAGCATCCTAACGAGCAGTACTTC. The chain joins TRBV30 to TRBJ2-7; the D gene assignment is ambiguous. CDR1 and CDR2, looked up from the germline V gene (reference sequence), are GTSNPN and SVGIG. Inclusive of the bounding cysteine and phenylalanine, the CDR3 is 12 residues long. Only the CDR3 region is kept as DNA, spanning 36 bases read in frame from base 1. Trimming costs V 3 bases and J 5 bases, and their ends lie 11 bases apart. Where the CDR3 stops, the reference TRBV30 and TRBJ2-7 genes take over; the full variable domain is SQTIHQWPATLVQPVGSPLSLECTVEGTSNPNLYWYRQAAGRGLQLLFYSVGIGQISSEVPQNLSASRPQDRQFILSSKKLLLSDSGFYLCAWREHPNEQYFGPGTRLTVT.